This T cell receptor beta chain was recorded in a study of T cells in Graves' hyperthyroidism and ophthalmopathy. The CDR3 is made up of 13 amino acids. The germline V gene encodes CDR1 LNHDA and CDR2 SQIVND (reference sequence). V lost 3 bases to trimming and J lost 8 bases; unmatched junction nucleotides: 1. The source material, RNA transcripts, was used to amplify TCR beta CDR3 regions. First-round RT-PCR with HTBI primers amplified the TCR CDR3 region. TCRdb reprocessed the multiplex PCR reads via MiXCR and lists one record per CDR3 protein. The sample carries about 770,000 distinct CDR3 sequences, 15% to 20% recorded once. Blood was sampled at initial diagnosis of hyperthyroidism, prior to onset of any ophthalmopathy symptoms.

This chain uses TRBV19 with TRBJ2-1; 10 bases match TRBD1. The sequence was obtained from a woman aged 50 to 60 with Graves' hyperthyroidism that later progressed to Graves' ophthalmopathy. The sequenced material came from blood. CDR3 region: CASSIGQGDEQFF. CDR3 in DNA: TGTGCCAGTAGTATCGGACAGGGGGATGAGCAGTTCTTC.